One and the same sample provided the 5 T cell receptor beta chains below, sequenced in a study of blood T cell repertoires in COVID-19. TCRdb's copy holds only in-frame clones and misses some; the assay was immunoSEQ multiplex PCR. This table has about 250,000 clones, about 87% appearing once. The sequencing input was PBMCs or T cells enriched from blood (not recorded which). These receptors originate from a woman in her 50s who had recovered from COVID-19.

The chain recombines TRBV11-1 with TRBJ2-3; 7 nucleotides align to TRBD1. The V segment lost 0 bases and the J segment 1 base; nucleotides outside the gene matches: 4. The CDR3 contains 16 residues. CDR1 and CDR2 (germline): SGHAT, FQDESV (reference sequence). This chain's CDR3 is CASSLAPTGGTDTQYF. The CDR3 DNA follows: TGTGCCAGCAGCTTAGCTCCCACAGGGGGCACAGATACGCAGTATTTT.

This clone showed up just a few times. The gene calls are TRBV25-1 and TRBJ1-6; D not certain. Trimming stripped 1 base from V and 6 bases from J, with 10 bases between. Per germline, CDR1 MGHDK and CDR2 SYGVNS. The CDR3 has 15 amino acids. The CDR3 protein is CASSEWRAGNSPLHF. The CDR3 DNA reads as TGTGCCAGCAGTGAATGGAGGGCTGGTAATTCACCCCTCCACTTT.

The V call is TRBV5-4, the J call TRBJ2-7; 10 bases agree with TRBD2. CDR3 length: 16 amino acids. The V gene end was trimmed by 0 bases and the J gene end by 3 bases; junction bases not matched to a gene: 6. Germline assignment: CDR1 SGHNT and CDR2 YYREEE (reference sequence). CDR3 sequence: CASSLGGTSVLYEQYF. The CDR3 nucleotides are TGTGCCAGCAGCTTGGGAGGGACTAGCGTTCTCTACGAGCAGTACTTC.

The table lists this clone with a count of one. The chain links TRBV4-2 to TRBJ1-1; a weak D match, TRBD1 (6 bases). Trimming stripped 1 base from V and 11 bases from J, with 20 bases between. Germline loops: CDR1 LGHNA, CDR2 YNFKEQ. The CDR3 spans 15 residues. CDR3 protein: CASSQGGKQGVKAFF. The CDR3 DNA follows: TGTGCCAGCAGCCAAGGGGGGAAACAGGGTGTGAAGGCTTTCTTT.

The gene calls are TRBV30 and TRBJ1-3; no clear D. The ends were cut back, 2 bases at V and 3 bases at J, with 5 bases in the middle. CDR3 length equals 12 residues. Germline CDR1 GTSNPN, CDR2 SVGIG (reference sequence). CDR3 sequence (DNA): TGTGCCTGGAGTTCAGTTGGAAACACCATATATTTT. It is translated as CAWSSVGNTIYF.